The entry below gives a single TCR beta chain sequence along with its context. Its antigen remains unidentified. RNA, once extracted, was reverse transcribed into cDNA for use as the sequencing template. The assay was immunoSEQ multiplex PCR, and TCRdb's table has in-frame clones only and misses some. The data show about 180,000 clones, 45% to 60% seen once. The data are from a study of CD8+ T cells in alopecia areata. Study information: At a dose of 5 to 10 mg twice daily, oral tofacitinib was given to treated patients. General observations from the study: Against the mouse data, patients shared TCRs less clearly, possibly for HLA reasons.

Treatment: oral pan-JAK inhibitor, 5-10 mg twice daily. Patients with alopecia areata provided lesional scalp punch biopsies as well as peripheral blood. The CDR3 covers 15 residues. Germline values: CDR1 SGDLS, CDR2 YYNGEE. V shed 3 bases, J shed 5 bases, and the junction held 9 bases outside the gene matches. The gene calls are TRBV9 and TRBJ2-7, with 9 bases fitting TRBD1. The sequenced sample was CD8+ T cells sorted from blood, obtained at week 52, from a patient treated with tofacitinib. The receptor's source is a human donor with alopecia areata. The CDR3 sequence is CASSGGNRDRDEQYF. The CDR3 DNA sequence: TGTGCCAGCAGCGGCGGAAACCGGGACAGGGACGAGCAGTACTTC.